This T cell receptor (beta chain) comes out of a study of T cells after somatic rescue of genetic block. TCRdb keeps only in-frame clones here, not all; method: immunoSEQ multiplex PCR. This sample has approximately 71,000 clones, with around 93% found just once. The germline V gene has CDR1 KGHSH and CDR2 LQKENI. V was trimmed by 3 bases and J by 4 bases, leaving 10 bases between them. The CDR3 has 13 amino acids. This sequence originates from a man between 40 and 49 years old. The sample comprised peripheral blood mononuclear cells (PBMCs). The J gene is TRBJ2-7, the V gene TRBV18, with D possibly called TRBD1 or TRBD2 (6 bases each). Here the CDR3 DNA reads TGTGCCAGCTCACCGGGGGGCGGGTACGAGCAGTACTTC. Translation gives CASSPGGGYEQYF.